This T cell receptor beta chain was profiled in a study of blood T cell repertoires in COVID-19. The CDR3 is made up of 12 amino acids. CDR1 is MGHDK and CDR2 is SYGVNS in the germline V gene. Trimming removed 6 bases from V and 7 bases from J, with 12 bases in between. This table comes from immunoSEQ multiplex PCR, and its TCRdb copy is limited to in-frame clones, with some not included. The top ten hold less than 30% of the sample, which has 95,000 to 150,000 clones, over 80% seen once. This clone has a handful of counts. The receptor comes from an older woman with acute or convalescent COVID-19. This chain joins TRBV25-1 and TRBJ2-5; tentatively, D is TRBD1 (5 bases). The sample consisted of peripheral blood. This chain's CDR3 is CASSLQTGTQYF. The CDR3 coding sequence is TGTGCCAGCAGCCTCCAAACAGGGACCCAGTACTTC.